This TCR beta chain was sequenced for a study of T cells in localized non-small cell lung cancer. TCRdb's table, derived via immunoSEQ multiplex PCR, lists solely in-frame clones and lacks some. The sample yields roughly 77,000 clones, 88% seen once. Study-wide findings and caveats: The study linked higher blood T cell density to longer overall survival.

V dropped 4 bases and J dropped 9; count of bases not matched to a gene: 7. Germline-derived CDR1 and CDR2 are SGDLS and YYNGEE. CDR3 length: 14 amino acids. A note on this clone: The antigen is not known.

The chain couples TRBV9 to TRBJ2-1; TRBD2 agrees at 10 bases. The source is a woman between 40 and 69 years old with stage I squamous cell lung carcinoma. This specimen consisted of peripheral blood, obtained before any cancer treatment. CDR3 region: CASSPLAGVGEQFF. Written as DNA, the CDR3 is TGTGCCAGCAGCCCGCTAGCGGGGGTGGGTGAGCAGTTCTTC.